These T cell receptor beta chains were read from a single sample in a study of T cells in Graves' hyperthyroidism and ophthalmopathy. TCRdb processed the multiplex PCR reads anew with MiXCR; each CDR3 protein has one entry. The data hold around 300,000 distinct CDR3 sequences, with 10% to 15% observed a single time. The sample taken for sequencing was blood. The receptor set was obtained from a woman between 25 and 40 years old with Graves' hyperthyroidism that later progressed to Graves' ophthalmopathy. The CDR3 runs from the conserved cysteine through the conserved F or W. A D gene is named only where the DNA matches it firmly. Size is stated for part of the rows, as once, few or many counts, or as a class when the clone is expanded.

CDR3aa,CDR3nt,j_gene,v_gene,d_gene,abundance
CASRRTGGGPYEQYF,TGTGCCAGCAGGCGTACGGGGGGGGGTCCTTACGAGCAGTACTTC,TRBJ2-7,TRBV27,TRBD2,.
CASSPDIRPVVFTF,TGTGCCAGCTCACCCGACATACGGCCCGTTGTTTTCACCTTC,TRBJ1-2,TRBV18,.,.
CASSLGPGNTIYF,TGCGCCAGCAGTCTGGGGCCAGGAAACACCATATATTTT,TRBJ1-3,TRBV5-1,.,few
CTSSPRGSYEQYF,TGTACCAGCAGCCCCCGGGGCTCCTACGAGCAGTACTTC,TRBJ2-7,TRBV11-3,.,.
CSAERGSYEQYF,TGCAGTGCTGAACGAGGCTCCTACGAGCAGTACTTC,TRBJ2-7,TRBV20-1,.,many
CASSYSSGWGQTEAFF,TGTGCCAGCAGTTACTCGAGTGGATGGGGACAAACTGAAGCTTTCTTT,TRBJ1-1,TRBV6-5,.,many
CAISEAGTALNTEAFF,TGTGCCATCAGTGAAGCCGGCACGGCTCTGAACACTGAAGCTTTCTTT,TRBJ1-1,TRBV10-3,.,many
CATSAGSTNEKLFF,TGTGCCACCAGTGCCGGATCAACTAATGAAAAACTGTTTTTT,TRBJ1-4,TRBV10-3,.,many
CASSTSFFGTGDTEAFF,TGTGCCAGTAGTACCTCTTTTTTCGGGACAGGGGACACTGAAGCTTTCTTT,TRBJ1-1,TRBV19,TRBD1,many
CASSLRAGLSYEQYF,TGTGCCAGCAGTTTACGGGCAGGGCTCTCCTACGAGCAGTACTTC,TRBJ2-7,TRBV27,.,few
CASSQPGTSVSEQYF,TGCGCCAGCAGCCAGCCCGGGACTAGCGTTAGTGAGCAGTACTTC,TRBJ2-7,TRBV4-1,TRBD2,once
CASSRGTGGSYEQYF,TGTGCCAGCAGTCGCGGGACAGGGGGCTCCTACGAGCAGTACTTC,TRBJ2-7,TRBV27,TRBD1,many
CASSTRGAGANVLTF,TGTGCCAGTAGCACCAGAGGGGCCGGGGCCAACGTCCTGACTTTC,TRBJ2-6,TRBV19,.,many
CASSSVDRGRGGYTF,TGTGCCAGCAGTTCCGTAGACAGGGGAAGGGGCGGCTACACCTTC,TRBJ1-2,TRBV27,TRBD1,many
CASSFQGLGTGELFF,TGTGCCAGTAGTTTCCAGGGATTAGGGACCGGGGAGCTGTTTTTT,TRBJ2-2,TRBV19,.,few
CASSSEADSTDEQFF,TGTGCCAGCAGTTCAGAGGCAGACAGTACGGATGAGCAGTTCTTC,TRBJ2-1,TRBV12-3/TRBV12-4,.,many
CASSKLAGQGETQYF,TGTGCCAGCAGCAAACTAGCGGGACAAGGGGAGACCCAGTACTTC,TRBJ2-5,TRBV7-2,TRBD2,many
CASSYSDREEETQYF,TGTGCCAGCAGTTACTCGGACAGGGAAGAAGAGACCCAGTACTTC,TRBJ2-5,TRBV6-2/TRBV6-3,TRBD1,many
CASSDSRVVEQYF,TGTGCCAGCAGTGACTCGAGGGTAGTCGAGCAGTACTTC,TRBJ2-7,TRBV6-4,.,.
CASSEWDSSGNTIYF,TGTGCCAGCAGTGAATGGGACAGCTCTGGAAACACCATATATTTT,TRBJ1-3,TRBV25-1,TRBD1,.
CSARDPGGRTGELFF,TGCAGTGCTAGAGATCCGGGCGGGAGGACCGGGGAGCTGTTTTTT,TRBJ2-2,TRBV20-1,TRBD2,many
CASSLVGGAGVKETQYF,TGTGCCAGCAGCTTAGTAGGGGGTGCGGGAGTTAAAGAGACCCAGTACTTC,TRBJ2-5,TRBV7-2,.,many
CSASGGQLARSLGDTQYF,TGCAGTGCTAGTGGCGGACAATTAGCCCGGAGCCTGGGAGATACGCAGTATTTT,TRBJ2-3,TRBV20-1,.,many
CASRRVPEPEAFF,TGCGCCAGCAGAAGAGTCCCAGAGCCGGAAGCTTTCTTT,TRBJ1-1,TRBV5-1,.,.
CASSSAGGDEQYF,TGTGCCAGCAGCTCAGCGGGAGGGGACGAGCAGTACTTC,TRBJ2-7,TRBV7-2,TRBD2,once
CASTPGTGVYEQYF,TGTGCCAGCACCCCCGGGACAGGGGTCTACGAGCAGTACTTC,TRBJ2-7,TRBV5-8,TRBD1,.
CASSLSGIYNEQFF,TGTGCCAGCAGCCTAAGCGGGATCTACAATGAGCAGTTCTTC,TRBJ2-1,TRBV11-2,TRBD2,.
CASSPIRGAIGELFF,TGTGCCAGCAGTCCGATTAGGGGGGCGATCGGGGAGCTGTTTTTT,TRBJ2-2,TRBV28,.,.
CASSLISSGSQTDTQYF,TGTGCCAGCAGTTTAATTTCCAGCGGGAGTCAGACAGATACGCAGTATTTT,TRBJ2-3,TRBV27,TRBD2,.
CSARDLRGRAANEQFF,TGCAGTGCTAGAGATCTTCGCGGGAGGGCCGCCAATGAGCAGTTCTTC,TRBJ2-1,TRBV20-1,TRBD2,few
CASSLTGVEQFF,TGTGCCAGCAGTTTAACAGGGGTTGAGCAGTTCTTC,TRBJ2-1,TRBV27,TRBD1,few
CASTGEGSSNQPQHF,TGTGCCAGCACCGGAGAGGGGAGTAGCAATCAGCCCCAGCATTTT,TRBJ1-5,TRBV28,.,many
CASISGTGNTGELFF,TGTGCCAGCATATCCGGGACTGGGAACACCGGGGAGCTGTTTTTT,TRBJ2-2,TRBV27,.,many
CATLGNLKNIQYF,TGTGCCACATTAGGGAACCTCAAAAACATTCAGTACTTC,TRBJ2-4,TRBV6-2/TRBV6-3,.,few
CASSLGCFCGTQYF,TGTGCCAGCAGCTTAGGGTGCTTCTGCGGGACCCAGTACTTC,TRBJ2-5,TRBV11-2,.,many
CTSRTQGTSSYEQYF,TGTACCAGCAGGACGCAGGGTACAAGCTCCTACGAGCAGTACTTC,TRBJ2-7,TRBV27,.,.
CASRTGAHQPQHF,TGTGCCAGCAGGACAGGAGCTCATCAGCCCCAGCATTTT,TRBJ1-5,TRBV12-3/TRBV12-4,.,many
CASSQDRAATNEKLFF,TGCGCCAGCAGCCAAGATCGGGCCGCAACTAATGAAAAACTGTTTTTT,TRBJ1-4,TRBV4-1,.,.
CASSPARPIFSSNQPQHF,TGTGCCAGCAGTCCAGCCCGCCCTATTTTTTCTAGCAATCAGCCCCAGCATTTT,TRBJ1-5,TRBV7-2,.,.
CASSFDSNQPQHF,TGCGCCAGCAGCTTCGATAGCAATCAGCCCCAGCATTTT,TRBJ1-5,TRBV5-1,.,many
CSARDRISSGNTIYF,TGCAGTGCTAGAGATCGCATCAGCTCTGGAAACACCATATATTTT,TRBJ1-3,TRBV20-1,.,many
CASSTGLGPGWTFF,TGTGCCAGCAGCACCGGTCTCGGGCCGGGCTGGACTTTCTTT,TRBJ1-1,TRBV7-9,.,.
CASSEWLQYF,TGTGCCAGCAGCGAATGGTTGCAGTACTTC,TRBJ2-7,TRBV9,.,few
CASAGTYQETQYF,TGTGCCAGCGCTGGGACCTACCAAGAGACCCAGTACTTC,TRBJ2-5,TRBV6-1,.,many
CASSPLLGNYEQYF,TGTGCTAGCAGCCCCCTGCTAGGGAACTACGAGCAGTACTTC,TRBJ2-7,TRBV7-7,.,few
CASSSPAETQYF,TGTGCCAGCAGCTCCCCCGCGGAGACCCAGTACTTC,TRBJ2-5,TRBV7-9,.,many
CASSIEGGSTEAFF,TGTGCCAGTAGTATCGAAGGAGGGAGCACTGAAGCTTTCTTT,TRBJ1-1,TRBV19,.,.
CASSQSWGAGELFF,TGTGCCAGCAGCCAATCCTGGGGCGCCGGGGAGCTGTTTTTT,TRBJ2-2,TRBV14,.,few
CASSSKGLGVQYF,TGTGCCAGCAGCTCAAAGGGACTGGGGGTCCAGTATTTT,TRBJ2-3,TRBV9,.,few
CASTWGGGNTEAFF,TGTGCCAGTACCTGGGGGGGCGGCAACACTGAAGCTTTCTTT,TRBJ1-1,TRBV19,.,many
CSAERVAGGRGYNEQFF,TGCAGTGCTGAGCGGGTTGCGGGAGGGCGAGGTTACAATGAGCAGTTCTTC,TRBJ2-1,TRBV20-1,TRBD2,many
CASSLGGSTDTQYF,TGTGCCAGCAGTCTCGGCGGGAGTACGGATACGCAGTATTTT,TRBJ2-3,TRBV12-3/TRBV12-4,TRBD2,many
CASSLTITGDDGGELFF,TGTGCCAGCAGCTTAACAATAACGGGAGATGATGGCGGGGAGCTGTTTTTT,TRBJ2-2,TRBV7-9,.,few
CASEPDPPLAKNIQYF,TGTGCCAGCGAGCCCGACCCGCCCTTAGCCAAAAACATTCAGTACTTC,TRBJ2-4,TRBV6-1,.,many
CSAESSGIGISTDTQYF,TGCAGTGCTGAATCTAGCGGAATCGGAATAAGCACAGATACGCAGTATTTT,TRBJ2-3,TRBV20-1,TRBD2,few
CAWSVGGTAYQPQHF,TGTGCCTGGAGTGTTGGAGGGACAGCTTATCAGCCCCAGCATTTT,TRBJ1-5,TRBV30,TRBD1,many
CASSYSIMAGSYNEQFF,TGTGCCAGCAGTTACTCGATTATGGCAGGCTCCTACAATGAGCAGTTCTTC,TRBJ2-1,TRBV6-6,.,few